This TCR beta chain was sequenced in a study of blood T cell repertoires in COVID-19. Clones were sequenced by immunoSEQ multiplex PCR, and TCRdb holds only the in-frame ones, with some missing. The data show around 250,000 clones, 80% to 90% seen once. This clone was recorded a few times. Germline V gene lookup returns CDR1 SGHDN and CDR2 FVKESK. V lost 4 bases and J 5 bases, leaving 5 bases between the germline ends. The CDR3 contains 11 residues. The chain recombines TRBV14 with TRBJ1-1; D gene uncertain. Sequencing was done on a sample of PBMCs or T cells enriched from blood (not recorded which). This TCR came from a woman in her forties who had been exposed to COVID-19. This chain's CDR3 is CASSPGTEAFF. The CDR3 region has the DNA TGTGCCAGCAGCCCCGGTACTGAAGCTTTCTTT.